The T cell receptor beta chain described here comes from a study of shared clonotypes between healthy human individuals. The junction had 4 bases not matched to a gene; V was cut back by 4 bases and J by 2 bases. Germline V gene data show CDR1 as MNHEY and CDR2 as SVGAGI. The length of the CDR3 is 14 residues. Points on this clone: Other DNA sequences within the sample encode an identical CDR3.

Sequencing was at deep level. In the authors' methods: Without quality scores, immunoSEQ junctional reads could not be filtered like full-length reads. TCRdb keeps only in-frame clones here, not all; method: immunoSEQ multiplex PCR. Clone size and V and J calls were adopted from that table, with D and trimming inferred from the DNA. Of a few million clones listed, approximately 92% are singletons. This receptor was identified in a man younger than 35 in good health. Source material: naive CD4+ T cells sorted from blood. Subset in this sample: CD45RA+ positively selected. The chain uses TRBV6-5 and TRBJ1-2; 7 bases align to TRBD1. DNA of the CDR3: TGTGCCAGCAGTTCCTTGACAGGGAACTATGGCTACACCTTC. This translates into CASSSLTGNYGYTF.